The 27 T cell receptor beta chains listed next were all sequenced from one sample in a study of beta chain features in type 1 diabetes. Whole-study results and caveats: People with Type 1 diabetes carried modestly yet significantly shorter TCRB CDR3s in all four CD4+ subsets.

Their target antigens are unknown. Sequencing targeted expressed TCRB transcripts, as all isolated RNA had been reverse transcribed. Measured with immunoSEQ multiplex PCR; TCRdb has only the in-frame clones, and not every one. The table records some 240,000 clones, 16% of them present only once. The sample consisted of naive CD4+ T cells from blood. The receptors originated from a young man with type 1 diabetes.

This clone was observed a few times. J is TRBJ2-7 and V is TRBV5-4; perhaps TRBD2 as D (6 bases). Germline V gene data show CDR1 as SGHNT and CDR2 as YYREEE (reference sequence). This CDR3 contains 13 residues. The CDR3 loop reads CAGGPPDSYEQYF. The CDR3 DNA is TGTGCTGGAGGGCCCCCGGATAGCTACGAGCAGTACTTC. Complete variable domain (other parts from reference TRBV5-4 and TRBJ2-7): ETGVTQSPTHLIKTRGQQVTLRCSSQSGHNTVSWYQQALGQGPQFIFQYYREEENGRGNFPPRFSGLQFPNYSSELNVNALELDDSALYLCAGGPPDSYEQYFGPGTRLTVT.

V and J are TRBV29-1 and TRBJ2-3; the D is unclear. This CDR3 is built from 13 residues. Trimming shortened V by 5 bases and J by 2 bases, and 11 bases separated the two germline ends. Per germline, CDR1 SQVTM and CDR2 ANQGSEA. CDR3 sequence: CSVQILSTDTQYF. The CDR3 bases are TGCAGCGTTCAGATCCTTTCCACAGATACGCAGTATTTT.

A word on this clone: Other DNA sequences in the sample encode the same CDR3. This chain uses TRBV7-2 with TRBJ2-5; a possible D gene is TRBD2 (5 bases). Germline V gene lookup returns CDR1 SGHTA and CDR2 FQGNSA. The CDR3 loop spans 11 amino acids. Trimming stripped 5 bases from V and 5 bases from J, with 6 bases between. CDR3 sequence (DNA): TGTGCCAGCAGCCGCGGGGAGACCCAGTACTTC. Its translation is CASSRGETQYF.

The chain couples TRBV28 to TRBJ2-4; 9 positions agree with TRBD1. This CDR3 is built from 16 residues. The J segment lost 2 bases and the V segment lost 2 bases, leaving 4 bases of the junction unmatched. Germline assignment: CDR1 MDHEN and CDR2 SYDVKM. The CDR3 DNA reads as TGTGCCAGCAGTTTAGTGGGACAGGGTACCAAAAACATTCAGTACTTC. Translation gives CASSLVGQGTKNIQYF.

This clone was recorded a few times. The CDR3, as DNA: TGTGCCAGCAGCTTATATCGACAGGAAAAACTGTTTTTT. It codes for CASSLYRQEKLFF. The gene calls are TRBV7-2 and TRBJ1-4; D possibly corresponds to TRBD1 (5 bases). V lost 2 bases and J lost 8, with 9 bases in between. This CDR3 contains 13 residues. From germline, CDR1 is SGHTA and CDR2 FQGNSA.

This clone came up a few times. The J gene is TRBJ2-1, the V gene TRBV9, with a tentative D call TRBD2 (5 bases). Germline V gene lookup returns CDR1 SGDLS and CDR2 YYNGEE. CDR3 length: 15 residues. The germline V and J ends were trimmed by 4 bases and 3 bases, with 14 bases remaining between them. CDR3 amino acids: CASSPSSPLYNEQFF. CDR3 DNA: TGTGCCAGCAGCCCTTCTAGCCCACTCTACAATGAGCAGTTCTTC.

This clone was counted a few times. The chain uses TRBV29-1 and TRBJ2-1; D may be TRBD1 (5 bases). The CDR3 loop spans 15 amino acids. The V end was cut by 8 bases, the J end by 3 bases, with 20 bases between. Germline lookup yields CDR1 SQVTM and CDR2 ANQGSEA. This chain's CDR3 is CSLTKGSSIYNEQFF. The CDR3 DNA follows: TGCAGCCTAACAAAGGGGTCCTCGATCTACAATGAGCAGTTCTTC.

This clone was found a few times. The chain combines TRBV29-1 with TRBJ1-2; 12 nucleotides line up with TRBD1. The CDR3 extends over 14 amino acids. Germline V gene lookup returns CDR1 SQVTM and CDR2 ANQGSEA. Trimming removed 3 bases from V and 8 bases from J; junction bases left unmatched: 7. The DNA for the CDR3 is TGCAGCGTTGAGGGACAGGGGGCTATTAGCGGCTACACCTTC. This codes for CSVEGQGAISGYTF.

This clone was seen a handful of times. J is TRBJ2-6 and V is TRBV23-1, with 7 bases aligning to TRBD1. TRBV23-1 is identified as an open reading frame with a role that is uncertain. V was pared by 7 bases and J by 0 bases, with 12 bases of the junction left unmatched. CDR3 size: 18 residues. The CDR3 loop is CASIGTATGPSGANVLTF. The CDR3 region has the DNA TGCGCCAGCATCGGGACAGCAACGGGTCCCTCTGGGGCCAACGTCCTGACTTTC.

The gene calls are TRBV30 and TRBJ1-5; 7 bases are shared with TRBD1. The germline V gene has CDR1 GTSNPN and CDR2 SVGIG (reference sequence). The CDR3 has 14 amino acids. V gave up 0 bases and J gave up 2 bases; unmatched junction bases: 1. The CDR3 is CAWSVGQGNQPQHF. As DNA, the CDR3 is TGTGCCTGGAGTGTCGGACAGGGCAATCAGCCCCAGCATTTT.

This clone was detected a few times. The rearrangement uses TRBV30 and TRBJ1-2; D may be TRBD1 (6 bases). V gave up 2 bases and J gave up 4 bases, with 11 bases separating them. CDR3 length equals 13 residues. Germline lookup yields CDR1 GTSNPN and CDR2 SVGIG (reference sequence). The CDR3 protein is CAWSRGPGYGYTF. In DNA form, the CDR3 reads TGTGCCTGGAGTCGGGGGCCAGGCTATGGCTACACCTTC.

This clone turned up a few times. The rearrangement uses TRBV2 and TRBJ2-1; TRBD2 matches at 12 bases. Germline V gene data show CDR1 as SNHLY and CDR2 as FYNNEI. The length of the CDR3 is 15 residues. V lost 8 bases, J lost 9 bases, and 11 bases stayed unmatched. CDR3 residues: CASRKTSGRLVEQFF. DNA for the CDR3: TGTGCCAGCCGGAAGACTAGCGGGAGATTGGTTGAGCAGTTCTTC.

In its sample, this clone was seen a few times. The chain recombines TRBV7-2 with TRBJ2-5; D unresolved. Trimming cost V 2 bases and J 5 bases, with 6 bases left between them. There are 12 residues in the CDR3. Germline CDR1 and CDR2: SGHTA and FQGNSA. DNA of the CDR3: TGTGCCAGCAGCTTATCAATCGAGACCCAGTACTTC. This encodes CASSLSIETQYF.

The CDR3 sequence: CAIQTEDTQYF. CDR3 sequence (DNA): TGTGCCATCCAGACGGAAGATACGCAGTATTTT. V gene TRBV10-3 combines with J gene TRBJ2-3; no reliable D call. There are 11 residues in the CDR3. Trimming took off 8 bases at V and 5 bases at J, with 8 bases between the two ends. The germline V gene encodes CDR1 ENHRY and CDR2 SYGVKD.

In its sample, this clone was seen a few times. The CDR3 nucleotides are TGTGCCAGCAGCTTAATGGCAGGGGAAGAGACCCAGTACTTC. Translation gives CASSLMAGEETQYF. The rearrangement uses TRBV7-3 and TRBJ2-5; possible D gene TRBD1, 6 bases. V was pared by 1 base and J by 3 bases, with 9 bases between. The CDR3 sequence is 14 residues long. The germline CDR1 and CDR2 sequences are SGHTA and FQGTGA. Full variable domain (outside the CDR3, taken from reference TRBV7-3 and TRBJ2-5): GAGVSQTPSNKVTEKGKYVELRCDPISGHTALYWYRQSLGQGPEFLIYFQGTGAADDSGLPNDRFFAVRPEGSVSTLKIQRTERGDSAVYLCASSLMAGEETQYFGPGTRLLVL.

The chain combines TRBV5-4 with TRBJ2-4, with D perhaps TRBD1 (6 bases). Germline values: CDR1 SGHNT, CDR2 YYREEE (reference sequence). The V and J ends lost 6 bases and 5 bases respectively, with 18 bases between them. This CDR3 contains 15 residues. DNA of the CDR3: TGTGCCAGCACCCTTTCGTTGGCAGGGGAAAACATTCAGTACTTC. Residues: CASTLSLAGENIQYF.

The rearrangement joins TRBV18 to TRBJ2-3; D is ambiguous. V was clipped by 5 bases and J by 0 bases, with 6 bases between them. Per germline, CDR1 KGHSH and CDR2 LQKENI. This CDR3 comprises 13 residues. The CDR3 nucleotides read TGTGCCAGCTCAGTCGGGAGCACAGATACGCAGTATTTT. Protein product: CASSVGSTDTQYF.

This clone was recorded a few times. The chain uses TRBV30 and TRBJ2-3; 7 bases agree with TRBD1. The CDR3 totals 12 residues. V gave up 2 bases and J gave up 4 bases; unmatched junction bases: 0. Germline CDR1 and CDR2: GTSNPN and SVGIG (reference sequence). CDR3 DNA: TGTGCCTGGAGTCAGGGGGCAGATACGCAGTATTTT. Protein: CAWSQGADTQYF.

The rearrangement links TRBV18 to TRBJ2-7, with D unresolved. Trimming removed 3 bases at V and 4 bases at J, with 13 bases between. Germline lookup yields CDR1 KGHSH and CDR2 LQKENI. CDR3 length equals 14 residues. The CDR3 spells CASSPPGVTYEQYF. As DNA, the CDR3 is TGTGCCAGCTCACCCCCCGGTGTGACGTACGAGCAGTACTTC.

In its sample, this clone was seen a few times. V gene TRBV25-1 combines with J gene TRBJ1-1; tentative D call: TRBD1 (5 bases). V was pared by 10 bases and J by 3 bases, with 15 bases between. Per germline, CDR1 MGHDK and CDR2 SYGVNS. There are 13 residues in the CDR3. The CDR3 region is CAISTAIDTEAFF. CDR3 in DNA: TGTGCCATATCGACAGCGATAGACACTGAAGCTTTCTTT.

Only a few counts were recorded for this clone. The chain combines TRBV9 with TRBJ2-1; 8 bases align to TRBD1. J was trimmed by 0 bases and V by 4 bases; bases with no gene match: 3. The CDR3 is 15 amino acids. Germline values: CDR1 SGDLS, CDR2 YYNGEE. As DNA, the CDR3 is TGTGCCAGCAGCCGGACAGGGAACTCCTACAATGAGCAGTTCTTC. Its translation is CASSRTGNSYNEQFF.

This clone was seen more than once but under ten times. The chain joins TRBV30 to TRBJ2-4; no clear D. Germline CDR1 is GTSNPN and CDR2 is SVGIG (reference sequence). This CDR3 comprises 15 residues. V was cut by 2 bases and J by 0 bases, with 11 bases left in between. This CDR3 is CAWSKELLAKNIQYF. The CDR3 nucleotides are TGTGCCTGGAGTAAGGAGTTATTAGCCAAAAACATTCAGTACTTC.

V and J are TRBV29-1 and TRBJ1-5; the D gene is possibly TRBD1 (5 bases). V was clipped by 5 bases and J by 6 bases, with 17 bases between them. The germline V gene encodes CDR1 SQVTM and CDR2 ANQGSEA. The CDR3 has 14 residues. The CDR3 reads CSVIQGGNSQPQHF. The CDR3 nucleotides are TGCAGCGTTATCCAGGGAGGTAATTCTCAGCCCCAGCATTTT.

In this sample, this clone turned up a few times. The genes are TRBV29-1 and TRBJ2-3; 8 bases match TRBD2. The CDR3 totals 11 residues. Germline V gene lookup returns CDR1 SQVTM and CDR2 ANQGSEA. Trimming cost V 7 bases and J 4 bases; bases outside gene matches: 1. The CDR3 loop reads CSGTSPDTQYF. The DNA for the CDR3 is TGCAGCGGGACTAGCCCAGATACGCAGTATTTT.

The CDR3 here is CASSHGLAYSEQYF. The CDR3 DNA reads as TGTGCCAGCAGCCACGGACTAGCGTACAGCGAGCAGTACTTC. V gene TRBV7-2 combines with J gene TRBJ2-7; TRBD2 agrees at 9 bases. Trimming at V came to 5 bases and at J to 6 bases, leaving 8 bases not matched to a gene. Germline CDR1 is SGHTA and CDR2 is FQGNSA. This CDR3 has 14 residues.

The sample holds a few counts of this clone. V usage is TRBV29-1 and J usage is TRBJ2-3; D unresolved. CDR1 is SQVTM and CDR2 is ANQGSEA in the germline V gene. V was pared by 4 bases and J by 10 bases, with 18 bases between. This CDR3 region has 13 residues. The CDR3 reads CSVGALLSAAQYF. CDR3 sequence (DNA): TGCAGCGTTGGGGCCCTCCTGAGTGCTGCGCAGTATTTT.

The CDR3 DNA follows: TGCAGCGGTGTTGGCAGACTCACAGATACGCAGTATTTT. This codes for CSGVGRLTDTQYF. The chain joins TRBV29-1 to TRBJ2-3; D ambiguous. This CDR3 spans 13 amino acids. From germline, CDR1 is SQVTM and CDR2 ANQGSEA. Trimming cost V 7 bases and J 2 bases, with 13 bases left between them.